This T cell receptor beta chain was retrieved from a study of early T cells in non-severe SARS-CoV-2 infection. Study in general: Sequencing of bulk RNA from unsorted whole blood was done, without chain pairing.

Individual cDNA molecules received unique molecular identifiers. A single record per CDR3 protein comes from TCRdb applying MiXCR to the 5' RACE reads. The sample holds roughly 100,000 distinct CDR3 sequences, about an eighth seen once. This clonotype has only a few counts. V was trimmed by 1 base and J by 2 bases, leaving 18 bases between them. Germline CDR1 is DFQATT and CDR2 is SNEGSKA (reference sequence). CDR3 length equals 17 residues. Sequenced sample: whole blood. J is TRBJ2-1 and V is TRBV20-1; no firm D call. The TCR sequence derives from an adult who was a healthcare worker with PCR-confirmed SARS-CoV-2 infection or an uninfected control (not recorded which). DNA for the CDR3: TGCAGTGCTAGAGTGGCCCCCCGGAGCCCCACCTACAATGAGCAGTTCTTC. Protein: CSARVAPRSPTYNEQFF.